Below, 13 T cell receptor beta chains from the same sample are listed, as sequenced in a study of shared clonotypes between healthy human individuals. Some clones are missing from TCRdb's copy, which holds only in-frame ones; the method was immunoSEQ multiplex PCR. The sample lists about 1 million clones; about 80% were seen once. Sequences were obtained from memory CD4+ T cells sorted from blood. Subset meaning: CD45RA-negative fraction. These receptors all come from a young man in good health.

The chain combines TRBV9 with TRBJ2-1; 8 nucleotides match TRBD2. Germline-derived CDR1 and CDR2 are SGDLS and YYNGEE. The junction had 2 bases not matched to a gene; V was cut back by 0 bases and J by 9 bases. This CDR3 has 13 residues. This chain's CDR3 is CASSVGGGIEQFF. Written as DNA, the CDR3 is TGTGCCAGCAGCGTAGGCGGGGGGATTGAGCAGTTCTTC.

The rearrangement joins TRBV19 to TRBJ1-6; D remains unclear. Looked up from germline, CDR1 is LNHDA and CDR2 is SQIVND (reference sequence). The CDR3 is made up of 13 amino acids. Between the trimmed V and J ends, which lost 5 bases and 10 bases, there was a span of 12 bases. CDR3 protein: CASSPPGDSPLHF. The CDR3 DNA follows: TGTGCCAGTAGTCCGCCGGGAGACTCACCCCTCCACTTT. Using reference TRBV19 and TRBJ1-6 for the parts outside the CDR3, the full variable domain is DGGITQSPKYLFRKEGQNVTLSCEQNLNHDAMYWYRQDPGQGLRLIYYSQIVNDFQKGDIAEGYSVSREKKESFPLTVTSAQKNPTAFYLCASSPPGDSPLHFGNGTRLTVT.

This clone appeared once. The CDR3, as DNA: TGTGCCAGCAGCTTAGTCGGGGGAGGACCGTACCAAGAGACCCAGTACTTC. It translates to CASSLVGGGPYQETQYF. J is TRBJ2-5 and V is TRBV7-8, with D tentatively TRBD2 (6 bases). Germline CDR1 is SGHVS and CDR2 is FQNEAQ. The V end lost 1 base, the J end lost 0 bases, and 15 bases lay between the germline ends. CDR3 length equals 17 residues.

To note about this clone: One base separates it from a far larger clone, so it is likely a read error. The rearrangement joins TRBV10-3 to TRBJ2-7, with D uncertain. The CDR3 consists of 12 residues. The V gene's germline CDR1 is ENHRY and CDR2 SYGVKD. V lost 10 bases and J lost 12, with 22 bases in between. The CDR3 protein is CASSQDQPIRYF. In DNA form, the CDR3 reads TGTGCCAGCAGCCAGGACCAGCCGATCCGGTACTTC.

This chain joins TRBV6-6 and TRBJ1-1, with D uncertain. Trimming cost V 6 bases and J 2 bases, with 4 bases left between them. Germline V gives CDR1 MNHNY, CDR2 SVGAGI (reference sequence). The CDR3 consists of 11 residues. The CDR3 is CASRINTEAFF. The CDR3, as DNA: TGTGCCAGCAGGATCAACACTGAAGCTTTCTTT.

CDR3 sequence: CASSPDTSLTGNTIYF. In DNA, the CDR3 is TGTGCCAGCTCACCGGACACCTCCCTTACTGGAAACACCATATATTTT. The chain has TRBV18 and TRBJ1-3; D possibly corresponds to TRBD1 (5 bases). The V end lost 3 bases, the J end lost 2 bases, and 14 bases lay between the germline ends. CDR3 length: 16 residues. Germline lookup yields CDR1 KGHSH and CDR2 LQKENI.

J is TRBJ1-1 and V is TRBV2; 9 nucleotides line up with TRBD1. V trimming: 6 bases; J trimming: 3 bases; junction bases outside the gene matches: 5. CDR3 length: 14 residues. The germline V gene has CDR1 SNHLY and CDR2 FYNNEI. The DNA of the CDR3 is TGTGCCAGCAGCGTGGACAGGGGAGACACTGAAGCTTTCTTT. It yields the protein CASSVDRGDTEAFF.

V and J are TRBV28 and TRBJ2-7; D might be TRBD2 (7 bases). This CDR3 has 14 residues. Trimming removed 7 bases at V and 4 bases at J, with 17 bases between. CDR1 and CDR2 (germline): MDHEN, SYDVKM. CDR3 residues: CASTSGGAGYEQYF. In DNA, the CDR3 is TGTGCCAGCACTTCTGGGGGGGCCGGATACGAGCAGTACTTC.

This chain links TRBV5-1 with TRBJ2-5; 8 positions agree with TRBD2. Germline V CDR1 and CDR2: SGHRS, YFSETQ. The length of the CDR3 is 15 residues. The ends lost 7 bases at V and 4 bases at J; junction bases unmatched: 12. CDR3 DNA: TGCGCCAGCGGCCTAGGTGCGGGGGGCGTAGAGACCCAGTACTTC. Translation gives CASGLGAGGVETQYF.

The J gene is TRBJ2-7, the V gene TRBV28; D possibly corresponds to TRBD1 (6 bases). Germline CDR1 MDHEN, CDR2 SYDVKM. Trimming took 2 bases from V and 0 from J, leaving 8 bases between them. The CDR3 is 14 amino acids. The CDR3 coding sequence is TGTGCCAGCAGTTTAGGCAGGGGCTCCTACGAGCAGTACTTC. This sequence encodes CASSLGRGSYEQYF.

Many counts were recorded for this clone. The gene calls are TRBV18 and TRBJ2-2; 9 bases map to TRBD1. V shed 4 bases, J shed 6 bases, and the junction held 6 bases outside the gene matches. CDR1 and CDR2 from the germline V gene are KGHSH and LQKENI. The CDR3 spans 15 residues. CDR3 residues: CASSLFGTGSGELFF. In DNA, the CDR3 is TGTGCCAGCTCACTGTTCGGGACAGGGTCCGGGGAGCTGTTTTTT.

This CDR3 is CASSKRTGGTWGYTF. The CDR3 nucleotides are TGCGCCAGCAGCAAACGGACAGGGGGCACGTGGGGCTACACCTTC. The V call is TRBV5-1, the J call TRBJ1-2; 11 bases match TRBD1. V shed 4 bases and J 8 bases; nucleotides not matched to a gene: 10. The CDR3 sequence is 15 residues long. CDR1 and CDR2 from the germline V gene are SGHRS and YFSETQ.

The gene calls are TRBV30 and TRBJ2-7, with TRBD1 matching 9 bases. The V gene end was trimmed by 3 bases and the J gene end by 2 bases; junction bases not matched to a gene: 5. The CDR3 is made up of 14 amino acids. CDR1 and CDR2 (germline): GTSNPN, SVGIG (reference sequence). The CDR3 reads CAWRRDRETYEQYF. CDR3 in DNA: TGTGCCTGGAGACGGGACAGGGAAACCTACGAGCAGTACTTC.